These 5 T cell receptor beta chains originate from one sample sequenced in a study of blood T cell repertoires in COVID-19. The assay was immunoSEQ multiplex PCR, and TCRdb's table has in-frame clones only and misses some. The table shows about 200,000 clones, with about 93% occurring only once. Sequencing was performed on peripheral blood. These TCRs come from a man under 40 with COVID-19, enrolled during active disease.

This clone was detected only once. CDR3 amino acids: CASSETGGGQETQYF. The CDR3 bases are TGTGCCAGCAGTGAAACGGGGGGCGGACAAGAGACCCAGTACTTC. J is TRBJ2-5 and V is TRBV6-1, with D possibly TRBD2 on 7 matching bases. This CDR3 spans 15 amino acids. CDR1 is MNHNS, CDR2 SASEGT, per germline. Trimming shortened V by 2 bases and J by 2 bases, and 12 bases separated the two germline ends.

On this clone itself: Within the sample, other DNA sequences also encode this same CDR3. The chain has TRBV5-4 and TRBJ2-3; TRBD2 matches at 15 bases. In germline, CDR1 is SGHNT, CDR2 YYREEE (reference sequence). With 5 bases clipped from V and 3 bases from J, the junction kept 4 bases outside the gene matches. The CDR3 is 16 residues long. The CDR3 DNA sequence: TGTGCCAGCAGTTGGGGGACTAGCGGGGGGACAGATACGCAGTATTTT. As protein: CASSWGTSGGTDTQYF. The variable domain in full, completed from reference TRBV5-4 and TRBJ2-3, reads ETGVTQSPTHLIKTRGQQVTLRCSSQSGHNTVSWYQQALGQGPQFIFQYYREEENGRGNFPPRFSGLQFPNYSSELNVNALELDDSALYLCASSWGTSGGTDTQYFGPGTRLTVL.

This sequence joins TRBV5-1 and TRBJ2-2; TRBD1 agrees at 7 bases. Trimming took 2 bases from V and 5 from J; bases not matched to a gene: 6. CDR3 length: 15 amino acids. Germline V CDR1 and CDR2: SGHRS, YFSETQ. The CDR3 bases are TGCGCCAGCAGCTTTAAGGGGGCGCAAACCGGGGAGCTGTTTTTT. Its protein product is CASSFKGAQTGELFF. The full variable domain, completed using reference TRBV5-1 and TRBJ2-2, is KAGVTQTPRYLIKTRGQQVTLSCSPISGHRSVSWYQQTPGQGLQFLFEYFSETQRNKGNFPGRFSGRQFSNSRSEMNVSTLELGDSALYLCASSFKGAQTGELFFGEGSRLTVL.

This clone was seen only a few times. The rearrangement joins TRBV30 to TRBJ1-3; D may be TRBD1 (5 bases). V shed 5 bases and J shed 3 bases, with 14 bases lying between them. The CDR3 runs 14 residues. Germline V gene sequence: CDR1 GTSNPN, CDR2 SVGIG (reference sequence). CDR3 protein: CAWQGVQRGNTIYF. DNA of the CDR3: TGTGCCTGGCAAGGGGTTCAGCGTGGAAACACCATATATTTT.

This sequence joins TRBV5-6 and TRBJ2-7; TRBD1 aligns across 9 bases. Trimming removed 3 bases from V and 3 bases from J; junction bases left unmatched: 4. CDR1 and CDR2 from the germline V gene are SGHDT and YYEEEE. The CDR3 has 14 amino acids. The CDR3 DNA sequence: TGTGCCAGCAGCTCCGGGACAGGGATCTACGAGCAGTACTTC. Encoded protein: CASSSGTGIYEQYF.